These 31 T cell receptor beta chains originate from one sample sequenced in a study of blood T cell repertoires in COVID-19. The repertoire was sequenced with immunoSEQ multiplex PCR; TCRdb's copy has only in-frame clones and lacks some. The repertoire includes some 270,000 clones, about nine tenths of them detected once, and approximately 9% sits in the top ten. The sequenced material came from peripheral blood. The receptors were gathered from a middle-aged man with active or convalescent COVID-19.

The chain is built from TRBV2 and TRBJ2-1; 13 bases are a match to TRBD2. The V gene's germline CDR1 is SNHLY and CDR2 FYNNEI. V lost 8 bases to trimming and J lost 8 bases; unmatched junction nucleotides: 9. CDR3 length: 15 amino acids. The CDR3 loop is CASGRLAGGNDEQFF. In nucleotides, the CDR3 is TGTGCCAGCGGGAGACTAGCGGGAGGTAACGATGAGCAGTTCTTC. Combining the CDR3 with reference TRBV2 and TRBJ2-1 gives the whole variable domain EPEVTQTPSHQVTQMGQEVILRCVPISNHLYFYWYRQILGQKVEFLVSFYNNEISEKSEIFDDQFSVERPDGSNFTLKIRSTKLEDSAMYFCASGRLAGGNDEQFFGPGTRLTVL.

V gene TRBV5-1 combines with J gene TRBJ1-6; D remains unclear. CDR3 length: 15 residues. V was clipped by 5 bases and J by 7 bases, with 16 bases between them. Germline V gene sequence: CDR1 SGHRS, CDR2 YFSETQ. CDR3 in DNA: TGCGCCAGCAGAGTCACAGCGGGCGGCAATTCACCCCTCCACTTT. The encoded protein is CASRVTAGGNSPLHF.

The V call is TRBV9, the J call TRBJ2-7, with 7 bases that match TRBD1. Germline CDR1 and CDR2: SGDLS and YYNGEE. CDR3 length equals 13 residues. Trimming cost V 3 bases and J 3 bases; bases outside gene matches: 3. The CDR3 here is CASSAGQSYEQYF. DNA for the CDR3: TGTGCCAGCAGCGCGGGACAGAGCTACGAGCAGTACTTC.

The CDR3 bases are TGCGCCAGCAGCCCTGAGGGAGAGACCCAGTACTTC. Translation: CASSPEGETQYF. The chain couples TRBV5-1 to TRBJ2-5; the D gene is possibly TRBD2 (5 bases). The germline V gene encodes CDR1 SGHRS and CDR2 YFSETQ. V was shortened by 4 bases and J by 4 bases, with 8 bases between the two germline ends. The length of the CDR3 is 12 residues.

Regarding this clone: The sample holds other DNA sequences that translate to the same CDR3. The CDR3 coding sequence is TGCGCCAGCAGCTTAGCGGGGGGTCAATACAATGAGCAGTTCTTC. It encodes CASSLAGGQYNEQFF. The V gene is TRBV5-1, the J gene TRBJ2-1; TRBD2 matches at 9 bases. The germline gives CDR1 SGHRS, CDR2 YFSETQ. Trimming took 2 bases from V and 4 from J; bases not matched to a gene: 4. This CDR3 comprises 15 residues.

The V gene is TRBV6-5, the J gene TRBJ1-2; D remains ambiguous. The CDR3 contains 11 residues. Germline CDR1 is MNHEY and CDR2 is SVGAGI. The germline V and J ends were trimmed by 8 bases and 7 bases, with 11 bases remaining between them. CDR3 amino acids: CASAHSGGYTF. CDR3 in DNA: TGTGCCAGCGCTCACTCTGGTGGCTACACCTTC.

This clone was seen a few times. V is TRBV5-1 and J is TRBJ1-1; no clear D. With 1 base removed from V and 5 bases from J, the gap between germline ends came to 9 bases. Germline CDR1 reads SGHRS; CDR2 reads YFSETQ. The CDR3 is 13 amino acids. The CDR3 coding sequence is TGCGCCAGCAGCTTGAGGCGGGGAACTGAAGCTTTCTTT. This sequence encodes CASSLRRGTEAFF.

The chain combines TRBV27 with TRBJ1-3; D is uncertain. The CDR3 runs to 13 residues. V was trimmed by 8 bases and J by 4 bases, leaving 12 bases between them. Looked up from germline, CDR1 is MNHEY and CDR2 is SMNVEV (reference sequence). CDR3 bases: TGTGCCAGCTCGCCACTCGGGGGAAACACCATATATTTT. It specifies CASSPLGGNTIYF.

This clone was observed once. Other DNA sequences in this specimen translate into the identical CDR3. This rearrangement joins TRBV9 to TRBJ1-2, with unresolved D. Germline values: CDR1 SGDLS, CDR2 YYNGEE. CDR3 length equals 12 residues. The V end was cut by 0 bases, the J end by 6 bases, with 6 bases between. CDR3 DNA sequence: TGTGCCAGCAGCGTAGGAGGGAATGGCTACACCTTC. Amino acid sequence: CASSVGGNGYTF.

V gene TRBV28 combines with J gene TRBJ1-5; a weak D match, TRBD1 (6 bases). V was pared by 6 bases and J by 3 bases, with 15 bases between. Germline assignment: CDR1 MDHEN and CDR2 SYDVKM. The CDR3 extends over 15 amino acids. The CDR3 region is CASSLRQAHNQPQHF. The CDR3 DNA sequence: TGTGCCAGCAGCCTAAGACAGGCCCACAATCAGCCCCAGCATTTT.

This clone came up a few times. The chain employs TRBV6-1 and TRBJ2-7; a possible D gene is TRBD1 (5 bases). Germline CDR1 and CDR2: MNHNS and SASEGT. V lost 3 bases, J lost 3 bases, and 6 bases lay in between. CDR3 length: 12 residues. The CDR3 sequence: CASSDRDYEQYF. CDR3 bases: TGTGCCAGCAGTGACAGGGACTACGAGCAGTACTTC.

Comments on this clone: Other DNA sequences from this sample encode an identical CDR3 as well. The chain uses TRBV18 and TRBJ2-7; D is unclear. Deletions cut 2 bases from V and 3 bases from J, with 5 bases between. Germline V gene lookup returns CDR1 KGHSH and CDR2 LQKENI. The CDR3 extends over 12 amino acids. In DNA form, the CDR3 reads TGTGCCAGCTCACCATCGGTCTACGAGCAGTACTTC. It is translated as CASSPSVYEQYF.

The V and J genes are TRBV5-3 and TRBJ1-5; D may be TRBD1 (5 bases). TRBV5-3 is designated an ORF whose function remains uncertain. The CDR3 spans 13 residues. The CDR3 DNA sequence: TGTGCTCACGGGGGAGGGGGCAATCAGCCCCAGCATTTT. Residues: CAHGGGGNQPQHF.

J is TRBJ1-5 and V is TRBV28; D perhaps matches TRBD1 (6 bases). This CDR3 comprises 15 residues. Trimming cost V 5 bases and J 9 bases, with 20 bases left between them. CDR1 is MDHEN, CDR2 SYDVKM, per germline. CDR3 sequence reads: CASSKGTSDKRPQHF. CDR3 nucleotide sequence: TGTGCCAGCAGTAAAGGGACATCCGACAAGCGGCCCCAGCATTTT.

The table lists this clone with a few counts. The rearrangement joins TRBV28 to TRBJ1-2; TRBD1 might be the D (6 bases). Between the trimmed V and J ends, which lost 2 bases and 2 bases, there was a span of 6 bases. Germline V gene sequence: CDR1 MDHEN, CDR2 SYDVKM. This CDR3 is built from 13 residues. The CDR3 DNA follows: TGTGCCAGCAGTTTAGACAGGAACTATGGCTACACCTTC. Translation gives CASSLDRNYGYTF.

The chain links TRBV19 to TRBJ1-2; D not resolved. V was clipped by 4 bases and J by 0 bases, with 6 bases between them. This CDR3 spans 13 amino acids. Germline V gene lookup returns CDR1 LNHDA and CDR2 SQIVND (reference sequence). The CDR3, as DNA: TGTGCCAGTAGTAAGAGTACTAACTATGGCTACACCTTC. Protein: CASSKSTNYGYTF.

V usage is TRBV10-2 and J usage is TRBJ2-2; TRBD1 aligns across 7 bases. The CDR3 consists of 13 residues. V shed 6 bases and J 4 bases; nucleotides not matched to a gene: 2. Germline V gene lookup returns CDR1 WSHSY and CDR2 SAAADI. The CDR3 DNA sequence: TGCGCCAGCAGACAGGGGCTCACCGGGGAGCTGTTTTTT. Encoded protein: CASRQGLTGELFF.

The chain is built from TRBV10-3 and TRBJ1-5, with 7 positions matching TRBD1. Unmatched junction bases numbered 9, after V lost 10 bases and J lost 0 bases. This CDR3 comprises 15 residues. Germline V CDR1 and CDR2: ENHRY, SYGVKD. This CDR3 reads CATATGTSSNQPQHF. The CDR3 DNA sequence: TGTGCCACCGCGACAGGGACCAGTAGCAATCAGCCCCAGCATTTT.

This chain links TRBV27 with TRBJ1-2; D gene uncertain. Germline loops: CDR1 MNHEY, CDR2 SMNVEV (reference sequence). The CDR3 totals 14 residues. V lost 6 bases and J lost 5, with 16 bases in between. CDR3: CASSPGWSVYGYTF. CDR3 in DNA: TGTGCCAGCAGCCCCGGGTGGAGTGTATATGGCTACACCTTC.

The gene calls are TRBV29-1 and TRBJ1-1; possible D gene TRBD1, 5 bases. Germline V CDR1 and CDR2: SQVTM, ANQGSEA. Trimming removed 4 bases at V and 11 bases at J, with 23 bases between. The length of the CDR3 is 14 residues. The DNA of the CDR3 is TGCAGCGTTGGGCGGCAGGGCGACGGCGTTGGGGCTTTCTTT. Protein sequence: CSVGRQGDGVGAFF. Based on the CDR3 plus reference TRBV29-1 and TRBJ1-1, the full variable domain is SAVISQKPSRDICQRGTSLTIQCQVDSQVTMMFWYRQQPGQSLTLIATANQGSEATYESGFVIDKFPISRPNLTFSTLTVSNMSPEDSSIYLCSVGRQGDGVGAFFGQGTRLTVV.

In this sample, this clone turned up a few times. The CDR3 here is CASSSSPREGPYNEQFF. In nucleotides, the CDR3 is TGTGCCAGCAGCTCATCCCCGCGGGAGGGCCCCTACAATGAGCAGTTCTTC. The chain carries TRBV7-9 and TRBJ2-1; 9 bases are shared with TRBD2. Trimming at V came to 4 bases and at J to 2 bases, leaving 9 bases not matched to a gene. The V gene's germline CDR1 is SEHNR and CDR2 FQNEAQ (reference sequence). The CDR3 contains 17 residues.

This clone was seen more than once but under ten times. The chain links TRBV4-2 to TRBJ1-5; 8 positions match TRBD1. The CDR3 spans 19 residues. V was pared by 4 bases and J by 0 bases, with 14 bases of the junction left unmatched. Germline V gene data show CDR1 as LGHNA and CDR2 as YNFKEQ. The CDR3 DNA reads TGTGCCAGCAGCCCACAACTCAGGACAGGGAGGGATAGCAATCAGCCCCAGCATTTT. This codes for CASSPQLRTGRDSNQPQHF.

The chain joins TRBV28 to TRBJ1-6, with 9 bases fitting TRBD1. This CDR3 is 15 amino acids long. V lost 3 bases and J lost 9; bases outside the gene matches: 6. Germline V gene sequence: CDR1 MDHEN, CDR2 SYDVKM. This CDR3 reads CASSFRQGVSSPLHF. The CDR3 DNA sequence: TGTGCCAGCAGTTTCCGACAGGGGGTTAGTTCACCCCTCCACTTT.

A remark on this clone: Since the CDR3 does not end with the conserved phenylalanine or tryptophan, this likely comes from a read error. No DNA is shown, since the ends of the CDR3 on it are uncertain; the CDR3 is the one TCRdb lists. CDR3 sequence: CAISEVGRDLAD. V usage is TRBV10-3 and J usage is TRBJ2-7; the table gives TRBD2 as D, unverified against the DNA. The CDR3 length is 12 residues, termini included. Looked up from germline, CDR1 is ENHRY and CDR2 is SYGVKD.

The J gene is TRBJ2-7, the V gene TRBV28; no firm D call. The CDR3 has 13 residues. The ends were cut back, 9 bases at V and 1 base at J, with 13 bases in the middle. Germline-derived CDR1 and CDR2 are MDHEN and SYDVKM. As DNA, the CDR3 is TGTGCCAGTACAAGTGTTAAATCCTACGAGCAGTACTTC. This translates into CASTSVKSYEQYF. Full variable domain (outside the CDR3, taken from reference TRBV28 and TRBJ2-7): DVKVTQSSRYLVKRTGEKVFLECVQDMDHENMFWYRQDPGLGLRLIYFSYDVKMKEKGDIPEGYSVSREKKERFSLILESASTNQTSMYLCASTSVKSYEQYFGPGTRLTVT.

The V and J genes are TRBV3-1 (or the pseudogene TRBV3-2) and TRBJ2-4; a weak D match, TRBD2 (6 bases). With 0 bases removed from V and 4 bases from J, the gap between germline ends came to 16 bases. This CDR3 comprises 17 residues. Germline assignment: CDR1 LGHDT and CDR2 YNNKEL (reference sequence). For the CDR3, the DNA is TGTGCCAGCAGCCAAGATCGGGTACTAGGAGGGAAAAACATTCAGTACTTC. Translated: CASSQDRVLGGKNIQYF.

The CDR3 nucleotides read TGTGCCAGCAGTCCACGGCCGAGCGGGAAGAACACTGAAGCTTTCTTT. It specifies CASSPRPSGKNTEAFF. The rearrangement joins TRBV6-4 to TRBJ1-1; D remains ambiguous. Germline-derived CDR1 and CDR2 are MRHNA and SNTAGT. CDR3 size: 16 residues. V was shortened by 5 bases and J by 1 base, with 17 bases between the two germline ends.

The chain combines TRBV5-5 with TRBJ1-4; 9 bases align to TRBD1. This CDR3 has 17 residues. In germline, CDR1 is SGHKS, CDR2 YYEKEE (reference sequence). The ends lost 2 bases at V and 1 base at J; junction bases unmatched: 6. CDR3 region: CASSFRDRAGTNEKLFF. CDR3 in DNA: TGTGCCAGCAGCTTCCGGGACAGGGCGGGAACTAATGAAAAACTGTTTTTT. Together with reference TRBV5-5 and TRBJ1-4, the CDR3 gives the full variable domain: DAGVTQSPTHLIKTRGQQVTLRCSPISGHKSVSWYQQVLGQGPQFIFQYYEKEERGRGNFPDRFSARQFPNYSSELNVNALLLGDSALYLCASSFRDRAGTNEKLFFGSGTQLSVL.

The chain has TRBV24-1 and TRBJ2-6; the D gene is possibly TRBD2 (5 bases). V lost 1 base to trimming and J lost 1 base, with 7 bases between them. Germline V lookup: CDR1 KGHDR, CDR2 SFDVKD. The CDR3 extends over 16 amino acids. The CDR3 DNA is TGTGCCACCAGTGATTTTTCGGGGTCTGGGGCCAACGTCCTGACTTTC. It specifies CATSDFSGSGANVLTF.

V and J are TRBV21-1 and TRBJ2-7; TRBD2 is taken as the D call from the table, unchecked against the DNA. TRBV21-1 constitutes a pseudogene. The CDR3 contains 17 residues. This chain's CDR3 is CASSKARRRFINYEQYF. The CDR3, as DNA: TGTGCCAGCAGCAAAGCGCGGAGACGGTTCATAAACTACGAGCAGTACTTC.

The rearrangement links TRBV7-9 to TRBJ1-3; D is undetermined. Trimming shortened V by 5 bases and J by 0 bases, and 14 bases separated the two germline ends. The V gene's germline CDR1 is SEHNR and CDR2 FQNEAQ (reference sequence). The CDR3 runs to 16 residues. CDR3 residues: CASSPRRASSGNTIYF. CDR3 bases: TGTGCCAGCAGCCCCCGGAGGGCTAGCTCTGGAAACACCATATATTTT.